This T cell receptor (beta chain) was profiled in a study of glioma-infiltrating T cells after dendritic cell vaccination. Turning to the study itself: Patients received autologous tumor lysate-pulsed dendritic cell vaccination between 2003 and 2012. At biweekly intervals, patients got three intradermal dendritic cell vaccine injections. Points from the study as a whole: Patients with more pretreatment TILs had longer time to progression and survival.

CDR1 is SEHNR and CDR2 is FQNEAQ in the germline V gene (reference sequence). The CDR3 sequence is 16 residues long. V shed 5 bases, J shed 2 bases, and the junction held 5 bases outside the gene matches. Comments on this clone: What it binds is not known.

Noted time point: after dendritic cell vaccination, including at tumor progression/relapse. TCRB CDR3 was amplified from 2 ug genomic DNA or less. Sequencing used immunoSEQ multiplex PCR; TCRdb keeps in-frame clones, though not all of them. The table shows 50,000 to 55,000 clones, with 70% to 90% occurring only once. The TCR sequence derives from a human donor with glioblastoma. The starting material was blood, obtained after dendritic cell vaccination. The chain uses TRBV7-9 and TRBJ2-1; 11 bases fit TRBD2. The CDR3 protein is CASSAVSGRAYNEQFF. CDR3 nucleotides: TGTGCCAGCAGCGCCGTTAGCGGGAGGGCCTACAATGAGCAGTTCTTC.